Listed below are T cell receptor beta chains from one sample, sequenced in a study of T-cell reconstitution after alpha-beta-depleted transplantation in children. TCRdb redid the calling of the PCR reads with MiXCR, one entry per CDR3 protein. The sample shows 200,000 to 250,000 distinct CDR3 sequences, more than 10% of them seen only once. The material sequenced was PBMCs from the stem cell graft donor, taken from the stem cell graft. Receptors originate from a human donor who donated a stem cell graft to a child with acute lymphoblastic leukemia. Both conserved end residues are trimmed from each CDR3. The listing skips clone size in some rows; elsewhere it reads once, few, many or a size class.

TRBJ2-2 TRBV6-2/TRBV6-3 few ASSYRASGGASNTGELF
TRBJ1-1 TRBV7-9 many ASSIAGGLNTEAF
TRBJ2-7 TRBV5-1 many ASSLEVGKNAYEQY
TRBJ2-1 TRBV7-9 - ASSRHLPQGRMYNEQF
TRBJ1-2 TRBV27 many ASRQGSYGYT
TRBJ2-2 TRBV27 many ASSLSRQGAHSRNTGELF
TRBJ2-7 TRBV20-1 many SARGSVPYEQY
TRBJ2-3 TRBV7-2 many ASSLASDPSTDTQY
TRBJ1-2 TRBV29-1 many SVVEGSGYT
TRBJ2-3 TRBV2 - ASSGTIPGSGSERTDTQY
TRBJ2-2 TRBV11-2 many ASSLVYLGELF
TRBJ1-1 TRBV29-1 - SVVQGWSTEAF
TRBJ2-7 TRBV20-1 many SARGPTYEQY
TRBJ2-1 TRBV3-1 many ASSQGLHNEQF
TRBJ1-2 TRBV20-1 few SASPQGFYGYT